These 27 T cell receptor beta chains were sequenced from one sample in a study of response to subunit inactivated influenza vaccine. TCRdb re-called the RT-PCR reads with MiXCR, one entry per CDR3 protein. The sample carries 560,000 or so distinct CDR3 sequences, roughly 8.2% recorded once. Sequences were derived from PBMCs from blood, sampled 23 months after vaccination. Receptor source: a man in his fifties or sixties who received an inactivated influenza vaccine.

This clonotype was detected a few times. The chain links TRBV12-3 or TRBV12-4 to TRBJ2-1; no clear D. This CDR3 contains 14 residues. V dropped 4 bases and J dropped 3 bases, with 10 bases sitting between them. CDR3 sequence (DNA): TGTGCCAGCAGTTATTCTAACAACTACAATGAGCAGTTCTTC. It is translated as CASSYSNNYNEQFF.

In this sample, this clonotype turned up a few times. V gene TRBV5-5 combines with J gene TRBJ1-1, with TRBD1 identical over 7 bases. This CDR3 is built from 15 residues. V gave up 2 bases and J gave up 2 bases; unmatched junction bases: 6. Per germline, CDR1 SGHKS and CDR2 YYEKEE (reference sequence). CDR3 in amino acids: CASSFDRASNTEAFF. The CDR3 DNA is TGTGCCAGCAGCTTTGACAGGGCCTCTAACACTGAAGCTTTCTTT. Full variable domain (remainder filled in from reference TRBV5-5 and TRBJ1-1): DAGVTQSPTHLIKTRGQQVTLRCSPISGHKSVSWYQQVLGQGPQFIFQYYEKEERGRGNFPDRFSARQFPNYSSELNVNALLLGDSALYLCASSFDRASNTEAFFGQGTRLTVV.

In its sample, this clonotype was seen a few times. The chain is built from TRBV6-2 or TRBV6-3 and TRBJ2-5; 7 positions agree with TRBD1. CDR1 is MNHEY, CDR2 SVGEGT, per germline. V shed 7 bases and J 4 bases; nucleotides not matched to a gene: 18. The CDR3 totals 17 residues. CDR3 nucleotide sequence: TGTGCCAGCACCCACGGGTGGGGCAGGGGGACATCAGAGACCCAGTACTTC. This gives the protein CASTHGWGRGTSETQYF.

This clonotype was seen a handful of times. The chain is built from TRBV18 and TRBJ2-1; 9 nucleotides agree with TRBD2. CDR3 length: 24 residues. The germline V gene has CDR1 KGHSH and CDR2 LQKENI. Trimming took 0 bases from V and 0 from J; bases not matched to a gene: 24. CDR3 residues: CASSPPFLLAGGRPVPFSYNEQFF. The CDR3 DNA is TGTGCCAGCTCACCACCATTCTTACTAGCGGGTGGGCGCCCCGTACCTTTCTCCTACAATGAGCAGTTCTTC.

This clonotype was recorded many times. This rearrangement joins TRBV12-3 or TRBV12-4 to TRBJ2-2; no clear D. V was clipped by 6 bases and J by 0 bases, with 11 bases between them. This CDR3 contains 15 residues. The CDR3 loop reads CASRYSASNTGELFF. CDR3 in DNA: TGTGCCAGCAGATACAGTGCTTCGAACACCGGGGAGCTGTTTTTT.

This clonotype was recorded many times. The V and J genes are TRBV7-8 and TRBJ2-7; D is possibly TRBD2 (5 bases). Germline values: CDR1 SGHVS, CDR2 FQNEAQ. CDR3 length: 13 amino acids. Trimming pared 3 bases from V and 6 bases from J, leaving 12 bases between. CDR3 protein: CASSFGEGLEQYF. In nucleotides, the CDR3 is TGTGCCAGCAGCTTTGGAGAGGGCCTCGAGCAGTACTTC.

The chain is built from TRBV12-3 or TRBV12-4 and TRBJ1-4; 8 nucleotides align to TRBD1. V trimming: 5 bases; J trimming: 2 bases; junction bases outside the gene matches: 4. This CDR3 contains 15 residues. CDR3 amino acids: CASSGQGGTNEKLFF. The CDR3 nucleotides read TGTGCCAGCAGTGGACAGGGCGGGACTAATGAAAAACTGTTTTTT.

This clonotype was found many times. This chain connects TRBV21-1 to TRBJ1-6; whether TRBD1, the table's D call, matches the DNA was not checked. TRBV21-1 is a known pseudogene. CDR3 length: 20 amino acids. This CDR3 is CASSTYPGTGGKSPNSPLHF. DNA for the CDR3: TGTGCCAGCAGCACGTACCCCGGGACAGGGGGCAAATCGCCAAATTCACCCCTCCACTTT.

This clonotype was recorded at least ten times. The chain links TRBV4-3 to TRBJ1-1; D is ambiguous. The CDR3 runs 16 residues. V was clipped by 1 base and J by 0 bases, with 12 bases between them. Germline V gene sequence: CDR1 LGHNA, CDR2 YSLEER. CDR3 coding DNA: TGCGCCAGCAGCCAAGCTCGTACGGGTCTGAACACTGAAGCTTTCTTT. This gives the protein CASSQARTGLNTEAFF.

This clonotype was seen repeatedly, ten times or more. CDR3 region: CAISVAGSTDTQYF. The CDR3 DNA sequence: TGTGCCATCAGTGTCGCGGGCAGCACAGATACGCAGTATTTT. The chain joins TRBV10-3 to TRBJ2-3; maybe TRBD2 (5 bases). The V gene's germline CDR1 is ENHRY and CDR2 SYGVKD. Trimming took 4 bases from V and 0 from J, leaving 8 bases between them. This CDR3 spans 14 amino acids.

A note on this clonotype: The final CDR3 position lacks the conserved phenylalanine or tryptophan, pointing to a likely read error. V is TRBV20-1 and J is TRBJ2-3; TRBD2 agrees at 7 bases. This CDR3 has 15 residues. Trimming at V came to 6 bases and at J to 3 bases, leaving 12 bases not matched to a gene. In germline, CDR1 is DFQATT, CDR2 SNEGSKA (reference sequence). Written as DNA, the CDR3 is TGCAGTGCCGGGGTAGGCGGGAGTGGTACAGATACGCAGTATTCT. As protein: CSAGVGGSGTDTQYS.

This clonotype has more than one count but fewer than ten. The gene calls are TRBV20-1 and TRBJ2-7, with D tentatively TRBD2 (6 bases). The V gene lost 5 bases and the J gene lost 2 bases, with 16 bases spanning the gap. The germline CDR1 and CDR2 sequences are DFQATT and SNEGSKA (reference sequence). This CDR3 is 14 amino acids long. The CDR3 is CSALSGLRTYEQYF. DNA of the CDR3: TGCAGTGCTTTATCGGGACTCCGGACCTACGAGCAGTACTTC.

This clonotype was recorded a few times. The rearrangement joins TRBV5-1 to TRBJ2-3; D is ambiguous. There are 16 residues in the CDR3. V was pared by 5 bases and J by 3 bases, with 19 bases between. The germline CDR1 and CDR2 sequences are SGHRS and YFSETQ. The CDR3 DNA is TGCGCCAGCAGGTCTCCCACTGTTCGGAAAACAGATACGCAGTATTTT. As protein: CASRSPTVRKTDTQYF.

This chain joins TRBV12-3 or TRBV12-4 and TRBJ2-3, with TRBD2 as a possible D gene (6 bases). The CDR3 has 13 amino acids. Trimming cost V 6 bases and J 11 bases, with 18 bases left between them. CDR3 amino acids: CASSLALAKGQYF. The CDR3, as DNA: TGTGCCAGCAGCCTAGCGTTAGCCAAAGGGCAGTATTTT.

The J gene is TRBJ2-6, the V gene TRBV4-1; TRBD1 matches 7 bases. The CDR3 runs 14 residues. With 4 bases clipped from V and 10 bases from J, the junction kept 7 bases outside the gene matches. Germline values: CDR1 MGHRA, CDR2 YSYEKL. The CDR3 bases are TGCGCCAGCAGCCTGAGATGGGACAGAAACGTCCTGACTTTC. This translates into CASSLRWDRNVLTF.

V gene TRBV18 combines with J gene TRBJ2-3, with D maybe TRBD2 (6 bases). The CDR3 is 15 amino acids. Looked up from germline, CDR1 is KGHSH and CDR2 is LQKENI. V lost 3 bases, J lost 6 bases, and 16 bases lay in between. Here the CDR3 DNA reads TGTGCCAGCTCACCTGGACGGGGGACGCGGGATACGCAGTATTTT. Protein sequence: CASSPGRGTRDTQYF. Full variable domain (missing parts from reference TRBV18 and TRBJ2-3): NAGVMQNPRHLVRRRGQEARLRCSPMKGHSHVYWYRQLPEEGLKFMVYLQKENIIDESGMPKERFSAEFPKEGPSILRIQQVVRGDSAAYFCASSPGRGTRDTQYFGPGTRLTVL.

This clonotype was seen only a few times. The chain links TRBV2 to TRBJ1-4; 9 bases map to TRBD1. The ends lost 5 bases at V and 11 bases at J; junction bases unmatched: 12. This CDR3 is built from 15 residues. CDR1 is SNHLY and CDR2 is FYNNEI in the germline V gene. The CDR3 reads CASSSPGQGVWKLFF. Written as DNA, the CDR3 is TGTGCCAGCAGTTCTCCGGGACAGGGTGTTTGGAAACTGTTTTTT. The full variable domain, its missing parts supplied by reference TRBV2 and TRBJ1-4, is EPEVTQTPSHQVTQMGQEVILRCVPISNHLYFYWYRQILGQKVEFLVSFYNNEISEKSEIFDDQFSVERPDGSNFTLKIRSTKLEDSAMYFCASSSPGQGVWKLFFGSGTQLSVL.

This clonotype was seen repeatedly, ten times or more. This chain uses TRBV2 with TRBJ1-5; no reliable D call. The ends were cut back, 3 bases at V and 3 bases at J, with 12 bases in the middle. The germline CDR1 and CDR2 sequences are SNHLY and FYNNEI. This CDR3 has 15 residues. This CDR3 reads CASSERTGLNQPQHF. The CDR3 region has the DNA TGTGCCAGCAGTGAGCGGACGGGCCTCAATCAGCCCCAGCATTTT.

This clonotype appeared many times. The V gene is TRBV15, the J gene TRBJ1-6; D not certain. The CDR3 has 14 residues. V was clipped by 9 bases and J by 0 bases, with 9 bases between them. Germline CDR1 and CDR2: LNHNV and YYDKDF (reference sequence). The CDR3 region is CATGGNSYNSPLHF. The DNA of the CDR3 is TGTGCCACGGGAGGGAACTCCTATAATTCACCCCTCCACTTT.

This clonotype was counted ten times or more. The genes are TRBV4-3 and TRBJ2-7; 7 bases are shared with TRBD2. J gave up 2 bases and V 0 bases, and 7 bases lay outside the gene matches. The CDR3 covers 16 residues. Germline lookup yields CDR1 LGHNA and CDR2 YSLEER. CDR3 bases: TGCGCCAGCAGCCAAGACCTAGCTAGCGGAGCCTACGAGCAGTACTTC. It is translated as CASSQDLASGAYEQYF.

The DNA for the CDR3 is TGTGCCAGCAGTAACAGCAAGTCCTTAGCCAAAAACATTCAGTACTTC. Its protein product is CASSNSKSLAKNIQYF. V usage is TRBV28 and J usage is TRBJ2-4; D unclear. Germline assignment: CDR1 MDHEN and CDR2 SYDVKM. CDR3 size: 16 residues. Trimming removed 5 bases from V and 0 bases from J, with 14 bases in between. Full variable domain (outside the CDR3, taken from reference TRBV28 and TRBJ2-4): DVKVTQSSRYLVKRTGEKVFLECVQDMDHENMFWYRQDPGLGLRLIYFSYDVKMKEKGDIPEGYSVSREKKERFSLILESASTNQTSMYLCASSNSKSLAKNIQYFGAGTRLSVL.

There are a few counts of this clonotype. The chain uses TRBV2 and TRBJ2-2; a weak D match, TRBD2 (6 bases). This CDR3 contains 12 residues. V was cut by 10 bases and J by 5 bases, with 11 bases left in between. Germline V gene lookup returns CDR1 SNHLY and CDR2 FYNNEI. Here the CDR3 reads CAISTSTGELFF. CDR3 DNA sequence: TGTGCCATCTCGACTAGTACCGGGGAGCTGTTTTTT.

This clonotype was counted a few times. The chain carries TRBV6-5 and TRBJ1-2; no reliable D call. The germline V and J ends were trimmed by 0 bases and 7 bases, with 6 bases remaining between them. The CDR3 spans 12 residues. Per the germline V gene, CDR1 is MNHEY and CDR2 is SVGAGI. The CDR3 is CASSYSGVGYTF. The CDR3 nucleotides are TGTGCCAGCAGTTACTCTGGGGTTGGCTACACCTTC.

This clonotype occurred a few times. The chain is built from TRBV7-9 and TRBJ2-3; TRBD2 is a possible D gene (5 bases). Germline-derived CDR1 and CDR2 are SEHNR and FQNEAQ (reference sequence). The CDR3 length is 11 residues. With 1 base removed from V and 11 bases from J, the gap between germline ends came to 7 bases. CDR3 coding DNA: TGTGCCAGCAGCTTAGGTGCGGGGCAGTATTTT. It translates to CASSLGAGQYF.

The chain has TRBV5-1 and TRBJ2-5; 8 bases align to TRBD1. Trimming took 0 bases from V and 5 from J; bases not matched to a gene: 12. This CDR3 region has 17 residues. Germline lookup yields CDR1 SGHRS and CDR2 YFSETQ. The CDR3 spells CASSLGQGASNAETQYF. The CDR3 DNA reads as TGCGCCAGCAGCTTGGGGCAGGGGGCTTCCAACGCGGAGACCCAGTACTTC.

This chain connects TRBV20-1 to TRBJ2-3; 12 bases are a match to TRBD2. V shed 2 bases and J 8 bases; nucleotides not matched to a gene: 14. This CDR3 is 17 amino acids long. CDR1 is DFQATT, CDR2 SNEGSKA, per germline (reference sequence). CDR3 sequence (DNA): TGCAGTGCTAGACCTGGACTAGCGGGAATCGGGGGTGGTACGCAGTATTTT. Its translation: CSARPGLAGIGGGTQYF.

This clonotype was seen at least ten times. The chain couples TRBV15 to TRBJ2-1, with D perhaps TRBD2 (6 bases). CDR3 size: 12 residues. Germline V lookup: CDR1 LNHNV, CDR2 YYDKDF (reference sequence). Trimming pared 5 bases from V and 8 bases from J, leaving 10 bases between. The CDR3 region has the DNA TGTGCCACCAGCCGCACGGGGGATGAGCAGTTCTTC. Its translation is CATSRTGDEQFF.